The 2 T cell receptor beta chains reported below all come from one sample, sequenced in a study of identifying expanded T cells in peripheral blood. Assay used: immunoSEQ multiplex PCR; TCRdb lists only in-frame clones, some missing. The table includes 90,000 to 100,000 clones, nearly 90% detected once. Source material: blood. All receptors derive from a person aged 18 to 70 in good health.

This chain links TRBV7-9 with TRBJ1-6; no clear D gene. Germline CDR1 reads SEHNR; CDR2 reads FQNEAQ (reference sequence). The V gene lost 4 bases and the J gene lost 0 bases, with 7 bases spanning the gap. The CDR3 covers 15 residues. CDR3 residues: CASSSEVSYNSPLHF. DNA for the CDR3: TGTGCCAGCAGCTCGGAGGTCTCCTATAATTCACCCCTCCACTTT.

This clone was seen a single time. The chain has TRBV4-3 and TRBJ2-7, with 7 bases identical to TRBD2. V was clipped by 0 bases and J by 7 bases; unmatched bases: 12. The CDR3 runs 16 residues. Germline V gene lookup returns CDR1 LGHNA and CDR2 YSLEER. The CDR3 DNA reads as TGCGCCAGCAGCCAAGATTTCGAGGGGAGGGCTGTTGAGCAGTACTTC. Translation gives CASSQDFEGRAVEQYF.